The 11 T cell receptor beta chains in this list originate from one sample, sequenced in a study of blood T cells in healthy people across ages. Together with a sample-barcoded 5' primer, a J-beta primer mix was included in a second PCR lasting about 6 to 11 cycles. MiXCR, run by TCRdb on the 5' RACE reads, gives a single entry per CDR3 protein. The profile covers approximately 1.5 million distinct CDR3 sequences, with approximately 43% appearing a single time and less than 5% taken by the ten largest. What was sequenced was blood. The origin of the receptors is a woman aged 18-29 years in good health.

This clonotype was picked up many times. The rearrangement links TRBV20-1 to TRBJ1-5; D call uncertain. CDR1 is DFQATT, CDR2 SNEGSKA, per germline (reference sequence). Between the trimmed V and J ends, which lost 3 bases and 3 bases, there was a span of 9 bases. This CDR3 has 13 amino acids. This CDR3 is CSAREGLNQPQHF. As DNA, the CDR3 is TGCAGTGCTAGGGAGGGTCTCAATCAGCCCCAGCATTTT.

This clonotype was counted a few times. The chain has TRBV29-1 and TRBJ1-2; the match to TRBD1 covers 7 bases. Germline-derived CDR1 and CDR2 are SQVTM and ANQGSEA. The V segment lost 5 bases and the J segment 1 base; nucleotides outside the gene matches: 4. The CDR3 is 13 amino acids. CDR3 residues: CSVPGQDNYGYTF. CDR3 DNA: TGCAGCGTTCCCGGACAGGATAACTATGGCTACACCTTC.

Of note for this clonotype: A read error is possible here, since a much larger clone lies one base away. The CDR3 nucleotides are TGTGCCGGCACGGGAGATACGCAGTATTTT. Amino acids: CAGTGDTQYF. The rearrangement links TRBV6-5 to TRBJ2-3; no firm D call. Germline CDR1 reads MNHEY; CDR2 reads SVGAGI. With 11 bases removed from V and 5 bases from J, the gap between germline ends came to 8 bases. CDR3 length equals 10 residues.

This clonotype was detected a few times. The chain is built from TRBV10-1 and TRBJ2-2; D unclear. With 0 bases removed from V and 6 bases from J, the gap between germline ends came to 8 bases. The CDR3 has 14 amino acids. CDR1 and CDR2 (germline): WNHNN, SYGVQD (reference sequence). CDR3 in amino acids: CASSESWFSGELFF. In DNA, the CDR3 is TGCGCCAGCAGTGAGTCTTGGTTCTCCGGGGAGCTGTTTTTT.

This clonotype was seen a few times. The chain carries TRBV4-2 and TRBJ1-5; D gene unclear. The V end was cut by 0 bases, the J end by 5 bases, with 5 bases between. The CDR3 sequence is 13 residues long. Germline assignment: CDR1 LGHNA and CDR2 YNFKEQ. The CDR3 here is CASSQDGDQPQHF. The CDR3 bases are TGTGCCAGCAGCCAAGATGGGGATCAGCCCCAGCATTTT.

V is TRBV4-2 and J is TRBJ2-1; 12 positions match TRBD2. Trimming cost V 2 bases and J 0 bases; bases outside gene matches: 11. There are 20 residues in the CDR3. The germline V gene has CDR1 LGHNA and CDR2 YNFKEQ. CDR3 sequence (DNA): TGTGCCAGCAGCCAACAAACCGGGACTAGCGGGCCGAGCTCCTACAATGAGCAGTTCTTC. This translates into CASSQQTGTSGPSSYNEQFF.

The chain has TRBV29-1 and TRBJ2-5; 8 bases fit TRBD1. The DNA matches TRBJ2-7 better at its end, which makes the J call doubtful. Germline V gene data show CDR1 as SQVTM and CDR2 as ANQGSEA. The CDR3 is 12 amino acids. CDR3 region: CSVGQGRHEQYF. DNA for the CDR3: TGCAGCGTTGGACAGGGGAGACACGAGCAGTACTTC.

Comments on this clonotype: A read error may account for a junction end that differs from germline. The chain combines TRBV12-3 or TRBV12-4 with TRBJ2-3; D call uncertain. The CDR3 sequence is 13 residues long. CDR3: CAGRKDSTDTQYF. The CDR3 DNA reads as TGTGCCGGCAGGAAAGACAGCACAGATACGCAGTATTTT.

The rearrangement links TRBV15 to TRBJ2-7; 7 bases match TRBD2. Judging by the DNA end, TRBJ2-5 fits better; the J call may be wrong. CDR1 and CDR2 (germline): LNHNV, YYDKDF (reference sequence). The CDR3 runs to 15 residues. The DNA of the CDR3 is TGTGCCACCAGCAGAGATCCGACTAGCCCAGAGACCCAGTACTTC. Translation gives CATSRDPTSPETQYF.

The CDR3 DNA follows: TGCGCCAGCAGTTCGATAGGGAGGTTTGGGTACGAGCAGTACTTC. This codes for CASSSIGRFGYEQYF. V is TRBV5-1 and J is TRBJ2-4; D is perhaps TRBD2 (6 bases). Judging by the DNA end, TRBJ2-7 fits better; the J call may be wrong. The germline gives CDR1 SGHRS, CDR2 YFSETQ. The CDR3 contains 15 residues.

This sequence joins TRBV9 and TRBJ1-4; D might be TRBD1 (6 bases). Trimming removed 3 bases at V and 8 bases at J, with 17 bases between. CDR1 and CDR2 from the germline V gene are SGDLS and YYNGEE. The CDR3 runs 15 residues. CDR3 region: CASSADAGGGEKLFF. CDR3 sequence (DNA): TGTGCCAGCAGCGCTGACGCGGGAGGGGGAGAAAAACTGTTTTTT. Drawing the rest from reference TRBV9 and TRBJ1-4, the complete variable domain is DSGVTQTPKHLITATGQRVTLRCSPRSGDLSVYWYQQSLDQGLQFLIQYYNGEERAKGNILERFSAQQFPDLHSELNLSSLELGDSALYFCASSADAGGGEKLFFGSGTQLSVL.